The clone carrying this T cell receptor beta chain was recorded many times. Its antigen is as yet unknown. This sample was taken from a study of CD8+CD57+ T cells in acquired aplastic anemia. As for the study in general: CD4+ and CD8+ cells, once sorted, gave DNA averaging approximately 3 ug. Study-level results: About 29 sequences, all CD8+ CDR3, were shared between patients and controls.

Patients selected for sequencing had displayed CD8+CD57+ cell expansion by flow cytometry. Every patient was diagnosed with severe acquired aplastic anemia. There was no therapy given to any patient before the blood sampling took place. There are 13 residues in the CDR3. Trimming removed 4 bases from V and 4 bases from J; junction bases left unmatched: 2. The germline V gene has CDR1 ENHRY and CDR2 SYGVKD. Genomic DNA, the template, was used for profiling of the TCR beta VDJ and CDR3. TCRdb re-called the reads with MiXCR, one entry per CDR3 protein. Among about 470,000 distinct CDR3 sequences listed, approximately 32% were seen once.

The V call is TRBV10-3, the J call TRBJ1-2; 8 bases agree with TRBD1. This TCR derives from a human donor with aplastic anemia. Sequencing was carried out using sorted CD4+, CD8+, or CD8+CD57+ T cells (not recorded which) from PBMCs. The CDR3, as DNA: TGTGCCATCAGTGGAGACAGGGGCTATGGCTACACCTTC. Its protein product is CAISGDRGYGYTF.